A selection of T cell receptor beta chains follows, all from one sample in a study of T cell responses to AZD1222 COVID-19 vaccine. Sequenced by immunoSEQ multiplex PCR; TCRdb stores in-frame clones only, minus some. The sample has about 110,000 clones; roughly 90% are singletons. The sequenced sample was peripheral blood, obtained on day 0 of MenACWY control vaccination. The receptors stem from an adult in good health. Each CDR3 is given with its conserved first and last residue. Each record gives: D gene, J gene, V gene, clone size, CDR3 DNA, CDR3 protein. D genes are given only for firm matches. Only some rows state a clone size, as once, few, many or a class for expanded clones.

D: NA; J: TRBJ1-4; V: TRBV7-9; size: NA; DNA: TGTGCCAGCAGCTTCCAGGGGATTCGAGAAAAACTGTTTTTT; CDR3: CASSFQGIREKLFF
D: TRBD1; J: TRBJ2-2; V: TRBV5-6; size: NA; DNA: TGTGCCAGCAGCCCAACAGGGGGTCACGGGGAGCTGTTTTTT; CDR3: CASSPTGGHGELFF
D: TRBD2; J: TRBJ2-7; V: TRBV12-5; size: NA; DNA: TGTGCTAGTGGTTCCCCCCTGGGGGGGGGAGCGTCCTACGAGCAGTACTTC; CDR3: CASGSPLGGGASYEQYF
D: NA; J: TRBJ2-7; V: TRBV2; size: NA; DNA: TGTGCCAGCAGGGAGAGGGGCTACGAGCAGTACTTC; CDR3: CASRERGYEQYF
D: TRBD1; J: TRBJ2-1; V: TRBV14; size: NA; DNA: TGTGCCAGCAGCCGTGGACAGGGGTACTACAATGAGCAGTTCTTC; CDR3: CASSRGQGYYNEQFF
D: TRBD1; J: TRBJ1-2; V: TRBV19; size: NA; DNA: TGTGCCAGTAGTATTGGAGGGGGCAGTGGCTACACCTTC; CDR3: CASSIGGGSGYTF
D: NA; J: TRBJ1-4; V: TRBV5-6; size: NA; DNA: TGTGCCAGCAGCTTGGCCGGACGGGGTGCAACTAATGAAAAACTGTTTTTT; CDR3: CASSLAGRGATNEKLFF
D: TRBD1; J: TRBJ1-2; V: TRBV9; size: NA; DNA: TGTGCCAGCACCCGGACAGGGGATAACTATGGCTACACCTTC; CDR3: CASTRTGDNYGYTF
D: TRBD1; J: TRBJ1-2; V: TRBV10-3; size: NA; DNA: TGTGCCATCAGTGGTGGGCAGGGGGGCAACTATGGCTACACCTTC; CDR3: CAISGGQGGNYGYTF
D: NA; J: TRBJ1-3; V: TRBV4-1; size: NA; DNA: TGCGCCAGCAGCCAACGCGTAGGGGTTGGAAACACCATATATTTT; CDR3: CASSQRVGVGNTIYF
D: TRBD1; J: TRBJ2-4; V: TRBV4-3; size: NA; DNA: TGCGCCAGCAGCCTCGGTATTAGGACAGGGAAAAACATTCAGTACTTC; CDR3: CASSLGIRTGKNIQYF
D: NA; J: TRBJ2-2; V: TRBV7-2; size: few; DNA: TGTGCCAGCAGCTTAAAAATCGGCAGGGTAGACACCGGGGAGCTGTTTTTT; CDR3: CASSLKIGRVDTGELFF
D: NA; J: TRBJ1-2; V: TRBV12-3/TRBV12-4; size: once; DNA: TGTGCCAGCAGTTTCGGCGGGAACGGCTACACCTTC; CDR3: CASSFGGNGYTF
D: NA; J: TRBJ2-1; V: TRBV7-2; size: NA; DNA: TGTGCCAGCAGCTTATGGGGCGTGACGCCGAGCTCCTACAATGAGCAGTTCTTC; CDR3: CASSLWGVTPSSYNEQFF
D: TRBD1; J: TRBJ2-1; V: TRBV28; size: NA; DNA: TGTGCCAGCAGTTCCCCGGGACAGGGGGCTGGAGAGCAGTTCTTC; CDR3: CASSSPGQGAGEQFF
D: NA; J: TRBJ2-1; V: TRBV4-3; size: NA; DNA: TGCGCCAGCAGCCAAGATTTGTTAGGGCGGAGCTCCTACAATGAGCAGTTCTTC; CDR3: CASSQDLLGRSSYNEQFF
D: NA; J: TRBJ1-1; V: TRBV19; size: few; DNA: TGTGCCAGTGGGCATCAGGACACTGAAGCTTTCTTT; CDR3: CASGHQDTEAFF
D: TRBD1; J: TRBJ1-1; V: TRBV29-1; size: NA; DNA: TGCAGCGTTGAAGATCTAGGGGGCAGGAGCACTGAAGCTTTCTTT; CDR3: CSVEDLGGRSTEAFF
D: TRBD1; J: TRBJ2-7; V: TRBV3-1/TRBV3-2; size: NA; DNA: TGTGCCAGCAGCCAACCTTTAACAGGGGCAAAAATATCGACTCGTCCCTACGAGCAGTACTTC; CDR3: CASSQPLTGAKISTRPYEQYF
D: TRBD1; J: TRBJ1-1; V: TRBV9; size: once; DNA: TGTGCCAGCAGCGTAGGGGACAGCACTGAAGCTTTCTTT; CDR3: CASSVGDSTEAFF
D: TRBD1; J: TRBJ1-2; V: TRBV19; size: NA; DNA: TGTGCCAGTAGTTTCACAGGGGGTAACTATGGCTACACCTTC; CDR3: CASSFTGGNYGYTF
D: NA; J: TRBJ2-7; V: TRBV5-1; size: NA; DNA: TGCGCCAGCAGCTTGGAATTACGAGGTGGGTCCTACGAGCAGTACTTC; CDR3: CASSLELRGGSYEQYF
D: TRBD1; J: TRBJ1-2; V: TRBV5-1; size: NA; DNA: TGCGCCAGCAGCTCGACAGGGGGGCACTATGGCTACACCTTC; CDR3: CASSSTGGHYGYTF
D: TRBD1; J: TRBJ1-6; V: TRBV4-1; size: NA; DNA: TGCGCCAGCAGCCAAGCTGGGACAGATAATTCACCCCTCCACTTT; CDR3: CASSQAGTDNSPLHF
D: NA; J: TRBJ2-1; V: TRBV9; size: few; DNA: TGTGCCAGCAGCGCACAGGTTGGGGCCTACAATGAGCAGTTCTTC; CDR3: CASSAQVGAYNEQFF
D: TRBD1; J: TRBJ1-2; V: TRBV19; size: NA; DNA: TGTGCCAGTAGTGCCGGGACAGGGGTAAGCTATGGCTACACCTTC; CDR3: CASSAGTGVSYGYTF
D: NA; J: TRBJ2-1; V: TRBV29-1; size: NA; DNA: TGCAGCGTTGATCTACGTGGTGGTGAGCAGTTCTTC; CDR3: CSVDLRGGEQFF
D: NA; J: TRBJ1-6; V: TRBV28; size: NA; DNA: TGTGCCAGCAGTTTATCCGCCAGGGCAATCTCACCCCTCCACTTT; CDR3: CASSLSARAISPLHF
D: NA; J: TRBJ1-1; V: TRBV7-2; size: NA; DNA: TGTGCCAGCAGCTTAGCCAGGACACAGAACACTGAAGCTTTCTTT; CDR3: CASSLARTQNTEAFF
D: NA; J: TRBJ2-1; V: TRBV18; size: NA; DNA: TGTGCCAGCTCACAGAGCGCCTATACCTACAATGAGCAGTTCTTC; CDR3: CASSQSAYTYNEQFF
D: NA; J: TRBJ1-6; V: TRBV7-9; size: NA; DNA: TGTGCCAGCAGCTTAGGGCAGAGTTACTATAATTCACCCCTCCACTTT; CDR3: CASSLGQSYYNSPLHF
D: TRBD1; J: TRBJ2-7; V: TRBV7-2; size: NA; DNA: TGTGCCAGCAGCCGTTCGGCCGGGACAGTCTCCTACGAGCAGTACTTC; CDR3: CASSRSAGTVSYEQYF
D: NA; J: TRBJ2-6; V: TRBV27; size: NA; DNA: TGTGCCAGCAGTAAGAGGGCCTCTGGGGCCAACGTCCTGACTTTC; CDR3: CASSKRASGANVLTF
D: TRBD1; J: TRBJ2-3; V: TRBV19; size: once; DNA: TGTGCCAGTAGTAGGTTTGCAGGGGGATTAATAGATACGCAGTATTTT; CDR3: CASSRFAGGLIDTQYF
D: NA; J: TRBJ2-2; V: TRBV18; size: NA; DNA: TGTGCCAGCTCACCCCAGGACTACACCGGGGAGCTGTTTTTT; CDR3: CASSPQDYTGELFF
D: NA; J: TRBJ1-1; V: TRBV2; size: NA; DNA: TGTGCCAGCAGTGACGGTTTCATGAACACTGAAGCTTTCTTT; CDR3: CASSDGFMNTEAFF
D: TRBD2; J: TRBJ2-7; V: TRBV28; size: NA; DNA: TGTGCCAGCAGTTTAGGCGGGGGAGCTTTGAGGGAGCAGTACTTC; CDR3: CASSLGGGALREQYF
D: TRBD1; J: TRBJ1-2; V: TRBV7-9; size: NA; DNA: TGTGCCAGCAGCTCGATAGGACAGGGCTTAGCTAACTATGGCTACACCTTC; CDR3: CASSSIGQGLANYGYTF
D: NA; J: TRBJ2-1; V: TRBV18; size: NA; DNA: TGTGCCAGCTCACCAATAGGGACAGAGCAGTTCTTC; CDR3: CASSPIGTEQFF
D: NA; J: TRBJ1-4; V: TRBV6-5; size: NA; DNA: TGTGCCAGCAGACAAACCGGGGGCGAAAAACTGTTTTTT; CDR3: CASRQTGGEKLFF
D: TRBD1; J: TRBJ2-4; V: TRBV15; size: NA; DNA: TGTGCCACCAGCAGAGTAAACAGCAGGACAGGGTTTAAACTAGCCAAAAACATTCAGTACTTC; CDR3: CATSRVNSRTGFKLAKNIQYF
D: NA; J: TRBJ1-4; V: TRBV4-1; size: NA; DNA: TGCGCCAGCAGCCAAATAGGCCGGGGAGAATATGAAAAACTGTTTTTT; CDR3: CASSQIGRGEYEKLFF
D: TRBD1; J: TRBJ1-4; V: TRBV4-1; size: NA; DNA: TGCGCCAGCAGACTTGCCCAGGGGGCGACTAATGAAAAACTGTTTTTT; CDR3: CASRLAQGATNEKLFF
D: TRBD1; J: TRBJ1-2; V: TRBV29-1; size: once; DNA: TGCAGCGTAACAGGGGGTAACTATGGCTACACCTTC; CDR3: CSVTGGNYGYTF
D: TRBD1; J: TRBJ1-2; V: TRBV9; size: NA; DNA: TGTGCCAGCAGCGTAGCAGACAGGGAAGGCTACACCTTC; CDR3: CASSVADREGYTF
D: TRBD2; J: TRBJ2-1; V: TRBV6-2/TRBV6-3; size: NA; DNA: TGTGCCAGCAGCGTTCGACTAGCGGGGGCCAACAATGAGCAGTTCTTC; CDR3: CASSVRLAGANNEQFF
D: NA; J: TRBJ1-2; V: TRBV30; size: NA; DNA: TGTGCCCGAGGGATGGGCGACTATGGCTACACCTTC; CDR3: CARGMGDYGYTF
D: NA; J: TRBJ2-7; V: TRBV18; size: NA; DNA: TGTGCCAGCTCACTCGGGGCCCAAACTTACGAGCAGTACTTC; CDR3: CASSLGAQTYEQYF
D: NA; J: TRBJ1-5; V: TRBV6-6; size: NA; DNA: TGTGCCAGCTCCCCAGGGAGGTTCCTCAGCAATCAGCCCCAGCATTTT; CDR3: CASSPGRFLSNQPQHF
D: NA; J: TRBJ1-3; V: TRBV4-3; size: NA; DNA: TGCGCCAGCAGCCAAGCACCTCAAGCCTCCGGAAACACCATATATTTT; CDR3: CASSQAPQASGNTIYF
D: NA; J: TRBJ1-6; V: TRBV2; size: NA; DNA: TGTGCCAGCAGTAAAAACAGGGCTGGTGGGGCTAATTCACCCCTCCACTTT; CDR3: CASSKNRAGGANSPLHF
D: NA; J: TRBJ1-2; V: TRBV5-4; size: NA; DNA: TGTGCCAGCAGCTTTGGGGGATCTAACTATGGCTACACCTTC; CDR3: CASSFGGSNYGYTF
D: NA; J: TRBJ2-1; V: TRBV7-9; size: NA; DNA: TGTGCCAGCACCCAAGCCCCTGAGCAGTTCTTC; CDR3: CASTQAPEQFF